The 8 T cell receptor beta chains in this list originate from one sample, sequenced in a study of cytomegalovirus exposure and HLA in healthy donors. Primers included in the PCR were 60 Vbeta and 13 Jbeta primers. This table comes from immunoSEQ multiplex PCR, and its TCRdb copy is limited to in-frame clones, with some not included. Among roughly 99,000 clones listed, around three quarters were seen once. The source material was PBMCs. The source of these receptors is a male donor in good health and CMV-seropositive.

The rearrangement links TRBV5-4 to TRBJ2-7; D unclear. This CDR3 has 11 amino acids. Germline CDR1 SGHNT, CDR2 YYREEE (reference sequence). Deletions cut 0 bases from V and 6 bases from J, with 4 bases between. CDR3 coding DNA: TGTGCCAGCAGCTTGGGAGGCGAGCAGTACTTC. Protein: CASSLGGEQYF. Filled out from reference TRBV5-4 and TRBJ2-7, the complete variable domain reads ETGVTQSPTHLIKTRGQQVTLRCSSQSGHNTVSWYQQALGQGPQFIFQYYREEENGRGNFPPRFSGLQFPNYSSELNVNALELDDSALYLCASSLGGEQYFGPGTRLTVT.

Comments on this clone: Other DNA sequences in this specimen translate into the identical CDR3. This chain joins TRBV29-1 and TRBJ1-1, with 7 bases lining up with TRBD1. Unmatched junction bases numbered 4, after V lost 3 bases and J lost 6 bases. The germline V gene has CDR1 SQVTM and CDR2 ANQGSEA. This CDR3 has 12 residues. The CDR3 nucleotides are TGCAGCGTTGACGGGCAGGGGGCTGAAGCTTTCTTT. It specifies CSVDGQGAEAFF.

The chain employs TRBV2 and TRBJ2-7; D is perhaps TRBD2 (5 bases). V was clipped by 3 bases and J by 6 bases, with 6 bases between them. CDR3 length: 11 amino acids. Germline V gene lookup returns CDR1 SNHLY and CDR2 FYNNEI. This CDR3 reads CASSELAEQYF. DNA of the CDR3: TGTGCCAGCAGTGAGCTAGCCGAGCAGTACTTC.

This clone was seen once. V and J are TRBV11-2 and TRBJ1-2; TRBD1 might be the D (6 bases). Trimming shortened V by 1 base and J by 7 bases, and 16 bases separated the two germline ends. Germline V CDR1 and CDR2: SGHAT, FQNNGV. This CDR3 has 15 amino acids. The CDR3 spells CASSLGGGRDTGYTF. As DNA, the CDR3 is TGTGCCAGCAGCTTAGGTGGGGGCAGAGACACTGGCTACACCTTC.

The chain recombines TRBV30 with TRBJ2-2, with no clear D. This CDR3 contains 14 residues. Germline CDR1 GTSNPN, CDR2 SVGIG (reference sequence). V was pared by 0 bases and J by 4 bases, with 9 bases between. CDR3 protein: CAWSVASLTGELFF. In DNA, the CDR3 is TGTGCCTGGAGTGTAGCGAGTCTCACCGGGGAGCTGTTTTTT. Together with reference TRBV30 and TRBJ2-2, the CDR3 gives the full variable domain: SQTIHQWPATLVQPVGSPLSLECTVEGTSNPNLYWYRQAAGRGLQLLFYSVGIGQISSEVPQNLSASRPQDRQFILSSKKLLLSDSGFYLCAWSVASLTGELFFGEGSRLTVL.

The rearrangement uses TRBV4-1 and TRBJ2-7; 7 positions match TRBD1. Trimming at V came to 2 bases and at J to 4 bases, leaving 5 bases not matched to a gene. CDR1 MGHRA and CDR2 YSYEKL come from the germline V gene. This CDR3 comprises 14 residues. The CDR3 loop reads CASSQRQGSYEQYF. DNA of the CDR3: TGCGCCAGCAGCCAAAGACAGGGTTCGTACGAGCAGTACTTC.

The gene calls are TRBV7-2 and TRBJ1-5; no definite D call. The CDR3 covers 14 residues. Germline V gene data show CDR1 as SGHTA and CDR2 as FQGNSA. V lost 3 bases and J lost 6, with 12 bases in between. CDR3 protein: CASSFESRIQPQHF. The CDR3 region has the DNA TGTGCCAGCAGCTTTGAGAGCAGGATTCAGCCCCAGCATTTT.

The V gene is TRBV9, the J gene TRBJ2-1, with D perhaps TRBD1 (6 bases). V was trimmed by 2 bases and J by 6 bases, leaving 18 bases between them. From germline, CDR1 is SGDLS and CDR2 YYNGEE. The CDR3 length is 16 residues. CDR3 sequence: CASSVRAQGRLNEQFF. CDR3 sequence (DNA): TGTGCCAGCAGCGTCCGAGCCCAGGGGCGCCTCAATGAGCAGTTCTTC.